Included here is one TCR beta chain sequence, with context. This sample is drawn from a study of T cell changes during pregnancy in multiple sclerosis. Germline CDR1 reads SGHVS; CDR2 reads FQNEAQ. J gave up 0 bases and V 0 bases, and 9 bases lay outside the gene matches. This CDR3 has 18 amino acids. Method: immunoSEQ multiplex PCR; TCRdb's copy keeps in-frame clones and lacks some. This sample has some 83,000 clones, with 91% found just once. The sequence was obtained from a female donor in good health, serving as a control in a pregnancy study. Some clones in this sample may be carry-over from other donors' samples. Sequencing was performed on PBMCs, taken in the first trimester of pregnancy. The rearrangement joins TRBV7-8 to TRBJ2-7, with TRBD1 matching over 9 bases. CDR3 bases: TGTGCCAGCAGCTTAGCCAACAGGGGGCGGGGCGGCTCCTACGAGCAGTACTTC. It is translated as CASSLANRGRGGSYEQYF.